This T cell receptor (beta chain) was profiled in a study of lymphopenia after photon versus proton radiotherapy (dated by TCRdb to about 2019). General notes on the study: The immunological effects of photon versus proton radiation therapy were compared in patients with gastrointestinal tumors who developed high-grade lymphopenia. A cohort of some 21 patients with gastrointestinal tumors who received either photon or proton therapy and subsequently developed lymphopenia was included. The goal of the study was to describe how the two radiation modalities differ in their effects on the immune system. Here is what the overall study found, with its caveats: After the lymphocyte count nadir, repertoires from photon-treated patients showed oligoclonal expansion, particularly of CD8+ Temra cells, and this expansion drove the decline in diversity. The survival association was assessed only in patients who died, and better survival with proton therapy was presented by the authors as a possibility rather than a demonstrated result. Across the cohort, an inverse correlation was found between a larger post-nadir drop in TCR diversity and overall survival time among patients who died. During treatment, patients who received proton therapy stayed relatively stable, whereas patients who received photon therapy lost naive T cells and TCR diversity and gained effector/memory populations.

Taken from the germline V gene, the CDR1 and CDR2 loops are MGHRA and YSYEKL. From the cysteine up to the phenylalanine, the CDR3 has a length of 15 residues. Solely the CDR3 DNA is kept, with 45 bases framed from the first base. For this chain, trimming is 1 base at the V end and 5 bases at the J end, and the number of junction bases without a gene match is 7. A note on this clone: What antigen it recognizes has not been identified. No quality values exist for individual bases; no much larger clone is one base distant.

The protocol used for the library was the immunoSEQ multiplex PCR assay. Deep sequencing of rearranged TCR beta loci, alongside multiparametric flow cytometry, was used to profile T cell repertoires. TCRdb took over this immuneACCESS table, retaining in-frame rearrangements with V and J assigned. Such tables are incomplete; in checked studies, under half of the missing clones stem from an unresolved V gene, and the remainder is unexplained. The sample table shows 30,000 or so clones, and about 87% are seen once. The ten top clones hold roughly 50% of the sample. Sequencing used peripheral blood, obtained from a patient treated with proton-based radiotherapy. This receptor chain uses TRBV4-1 and TRBJ2-7; TRBD1 agrees with 8 junctional bases. This TCR was recovered from an older woman with cholangiocarcinoma. Some clones in this sample may be carry-over from other donors' samples. The DNA reads as follows: TGCGCCAGCAGCCAAGGGGCCAGGGGGCTTGACGAGCAGTACTTC. This gives the protein CASSQGARGLDEQYF.